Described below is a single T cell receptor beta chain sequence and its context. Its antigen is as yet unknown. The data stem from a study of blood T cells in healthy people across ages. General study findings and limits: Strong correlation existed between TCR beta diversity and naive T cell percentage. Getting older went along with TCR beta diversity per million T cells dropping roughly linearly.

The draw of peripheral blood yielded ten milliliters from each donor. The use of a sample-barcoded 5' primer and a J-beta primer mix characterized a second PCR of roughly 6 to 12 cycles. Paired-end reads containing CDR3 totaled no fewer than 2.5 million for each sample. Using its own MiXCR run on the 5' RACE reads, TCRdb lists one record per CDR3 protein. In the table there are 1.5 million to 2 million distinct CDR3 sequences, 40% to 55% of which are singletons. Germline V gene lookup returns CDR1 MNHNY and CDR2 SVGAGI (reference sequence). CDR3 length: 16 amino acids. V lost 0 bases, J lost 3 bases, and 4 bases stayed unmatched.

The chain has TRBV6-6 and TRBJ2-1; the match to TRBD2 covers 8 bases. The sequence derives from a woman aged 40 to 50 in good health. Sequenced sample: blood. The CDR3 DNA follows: TGTGCCAGCAGTTACTCGACGGGGGGGGGCTACAATGAGCAGTTCTTC. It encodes CASSYSTGGGYNEQFF.